Presented here are 15 T cell receptor beta chains from one specimen sequenced in a study of shared clonotypes between healthy human individuals. Terminally differentiated effector memory CD45RA+ cells were excluded by CCR7 positive selection of CD45RO-negative cells. The method was immunoSEQ multiplex PCR; TCRdb's version includes in-frame clones alone and lacks a portion of them. The sample comprises some 2 million clones, about 95% of which are singletons, and more than 0.95% rests with the top ten. The sequencing input was naive CD8+ T cells sorted from blood. These receptors were obtained from a man between 18 and 35 years old in good health.

The rearrangement joins TRBV19 to TRBJ1-5, with a tentative D call TRBD1 (6 bases). Between the trimmed V and J ends, which lost 4 bases and 3 bases, there was a span of 10 bases. The CDR3 covers 14 residues. Per germline, CDR1 LNHDA and CDR2 SQIVND (reference sequence). The CDR3 bases are TGTGCCAGTAGTACCCGGGACAACAATCAGCCCCAGCATTTT. Its translation: CASSTRDNNQPQHF.

The CDR3 protein is CASSHGTSGSDEQFF. CDR3 DNA: TGCGCCAGCAGCCACGGGACTAGCGGGAGTGATGAGCAGTTCTTC. The chain uses TRBV4-1 and TRBJ2-1; TRBD2 matches 14 bases. Germline V gene data show CDR1 as MGHRA and CDR2 as YSYEKL. V was pared by 3 bases and J by 8 bases, with 3 bases of the junction left unmatched. The CDR3 has 15 amino acids.

This sequence joins TRBV5-6 and TRBJ2-1; weak D call: TRBD1 (5 bases). This CDR3 region has 11 residues. In germline, CDR1 is SGHDT, CDR2 YYEEEE. Between the trimmed V and J ends, which lost 2 bases and 14 bases, there was a span of 11 bases. CDR3 in amino acids: CASSFGEGEFF. CDR3 DNA: TGTGCCAGCAGCTTTGGGGAAGGGGAGTTCTTC. Using reference TRBV5-6 and TRBJ2-1 for the parts outside the CDR3, the full variable domain is DAGVTQSPTHLIKTRGQQVTLRCSPKSGHDTVSWYQQALGQGPQFIFQYYEEEERQRGNFPDRFSGHQFPNYSSELNVNALLLGDSALYLCASSFGEGEFFGPGTRLTVL.

The sample holds one count of this clone. The V gene is TRBV5-5, the J gene TRBJ2-7; 8 bases match TRBD1. Trimming took 0 bases from V and 4 from J; bases not matched to a gene: 6. The CDR3 spans 15 residues. The germline V gene encodes CDR1 SGHKS and CDR2 YYEKEE (reference sequence). The CDR3 bases are TGTGCCAGCAGCTTGGACCAGGGGGCATTATACGAGCAGTACTTC. Translated, it gives CASSLDQGALYEQYF.

This chain connects TRBV4-3 to TRBJ2-2, with D tentatively TRBD2 (6 bases). CDR1 is LGHNA, CDR2 YSLEER, per germline. The V end lost 4 bases, the J end lost 6 bases, and 9 bases lay between the germline ends. CDR3 length: 13 residues. CDR3 nucleotide sequence: TGCGCCAGCAGCCGCAGGGAGGCCGGGGAGCTGTTTTTT. Translated: CASSRREAGELFF.

V and J are TRBV14 and TRBJ2-7, with a weak D call TRBD2 (5 bases). CDR3 length equals 14 residues. The germline CDR1 and CDR2 sequences are SGHDN and FVKESK. Trimming cost V 1 base and J 3 bases, with 10 bases left between them. This CDR3 reads CASSQGYGDYEQYF. CDR3 nucleotide sequence: TGTGCCAGCAGCCAAGGGTACGGGGACTACGAGCAGTACTTC.

This rearrangement joins TRBV4-1 to TRBJ2-7; D call uncertain. Germline V gives CDR1 MGHRA, CDR2 YSYEKL. Trimming stripped 6 bases from V and 0 bases from J, with 21 bases between. The CDR3 totals 17 residues. As DNA, the CDR3 is TGCGCCAGCAGTCCAAAGGGCGGACCGTCATCCTCCTACGAGCAGTACTTC. It specifies CASSPKGGPSSSYEQYF.

The gene calls are TRBV11-2 and TRBJ2-1; 10 nucleotides agree with TRBD1. CDR3 length: 16 amino acids. J was trimmed by 5 bases and V by 2 bases; bases with no gene match: 6. Germline V CDR1 and CDR2: SGHAT, FQNNGV. The CDR3 spells CASSLPGTGENNEQFF. The CDR3, as DNA: TGTGCCAGCAGCTTACCCGGGACAGGGGAAAACAATGAGCAGTTCTTC.

The chain recombines TRBV27 with TRBJ2-7; TRBD1 or TRBD2 may be the D gene (7 bases each). Germline assignment: CDR1 MNHEY and CDR2 SMNVEV (reference sequence). With 7 bases removed from V and 1 base from J, the gap between germline ends came to 14 bases. The CDR3 runs 14 residues. CDR3 residues: CASNRQGGSYEQYF. In DNA, the CDR3 is TGTGCCAGCAACCGACAGGGAGGGTCCTACGAGCAGTACTTC.

This chain connects TRBV5-1 to TRBJ2-7, with 8 positions matching TRBD1. The CDR3 runs to 18 residues. Germline V gives CDR1 SGHRS, CDR2 YFSETQ. Trimming took 4 bases from V and 0 from J; bases not matched to a gene: 15. DNA of the CDR3: TGCGCCAGCAGCGCGGGACAGGCAAAGCCGGGCTTCTCCTACGAGCAGTACTTC. As protein: CASSAGQAKPGFSYEQYF. The variable domain in full, completed from reference TRBV5-1 and TRBJ2-7, reads KAGVTQTPRYLIKTRGQQVTLSCSPISGHRSVSWYQQTPGQGLQFLFEYFSETQRNKGNFPGRFSGRQFSNSRSEMNVSTLELGDSALYLCASSAGQAKPGFSYEQYFGPGTRLTVT.

The chain uses TRBV30 and TRBJ1-2; D unclear. Trimming left V 0 bases short and J 6 bases short, with 11 bases between. The CDR3 runs 13 residues. Germline-derived CDR1 and CDR2 are GTSNPN and SVGIG (reference sequence). The CDR3 region has the DNA TGTGCCTGGAGTGTACCGGGATGGGATGGCTACACCTTC. Translated, it gives CAWSVPGWDGYTF.

This chain uses TRBV6-1 with TRBJ1-1; 8 nucleotides align to TRBD1. There are 13 residues in the CDR3. V dropped 5 bases and J dropped 4; count of bases not matched to a gene: 3. CDR1 is MNHNS and CDR2 is SASEGT in the germline V gene. The chain's CDR3 is CASSSDRGTEAFF. DNA for the CDR3: TGTGCCAGCAGTTCTGACAGGGGCACTGAAGCTTTCTTT.

The CDR3 DNA follows: TGTGCCAGCAGCCATACAATCAACAACTACGAGCAGTACTTC. It translates to CASSHTINNYEQYF. This chain joins TRBV5-4 and TRBJ2-7; unclear D gene. Germline CDR1 is SGHNT and CDR2 is YYREEE (reference sequence). This CDR3 is 14 amino acids long. V gave up 4 bases and J gave up 3 bases, with 14 bases separating them.

The chain joins TRBV11-2 to TRBJ1-3; TRBD1 matches at 9 bases. From germline, CDR1 is SGHAT and CDR2 FQNNGV. V trimming: 4 bases; J trimming: 2 bases; junction bases outside the gene matches: 15. This CDR3 is built from 19 residues. CDR3 DNA sequence: TGTGCCAGCAGCTCCCAGGCGGGGACAGGGATTTTCGCTGGAAACACCATATATTTT. This gives the protein CASSSQAGTGIFAGNTIYF.

J is TRBJ1-3 and V is TRBV6-5, with D perhaps TRBD1 (5 bases). The CDR3 length is 13 residues. CDR1 and CDR2 (germline): MNHEY, SVGAGI. Trimming cost V 6 bases and J 8 bases, with 14 bases left between them. The CDR3 DNA reads as TGTGCCAGCAGAGACAGCCTGGTGGACACCATATATTTT. Its translation: CASRDSLVDTIYF.